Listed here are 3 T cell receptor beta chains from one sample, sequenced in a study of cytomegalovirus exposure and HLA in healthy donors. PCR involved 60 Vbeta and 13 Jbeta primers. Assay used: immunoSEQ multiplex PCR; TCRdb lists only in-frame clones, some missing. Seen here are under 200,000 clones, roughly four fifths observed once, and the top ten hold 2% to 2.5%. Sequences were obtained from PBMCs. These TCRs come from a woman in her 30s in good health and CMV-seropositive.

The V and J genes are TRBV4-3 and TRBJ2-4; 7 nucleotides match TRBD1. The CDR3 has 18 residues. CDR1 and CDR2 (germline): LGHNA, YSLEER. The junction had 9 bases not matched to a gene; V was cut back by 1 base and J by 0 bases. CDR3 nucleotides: TGCGCCAGCAGCCAAGGGGCCCCAGGGGGAATAGCCAAAAACATTCAGTACTTC. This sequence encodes CASSQGAPGGIAKNIQYF.

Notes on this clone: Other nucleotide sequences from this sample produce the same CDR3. The CDR3 here is CASSVTSGGTDTQYF. CDR3 nucleotides: TGTGCCAGCAGCGTAACTAGCGGAGGCACAGATACGCAGTATTTT. This rearrangement joins TRBV9 to TRBJ2-3, with 8 bases that match TRBD2. With 1 base clipped from V and 1 base from J, the junction kept 2 bases outside the gene matches. The CDR3 runs 15 residues. Germline assignment: CDR1 SGDLS and CDR2 YYNGEE.

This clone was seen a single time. CDR3 in amino acids: CASSLKSGVGEQYF. CDR3 nucleotides: TGTGCCAGCAGCTTAAAGTCAGGGGTTGGCGAGCAGTACTTC. This rearrangement joins TRBV7-2 to TRBJ2-7; D possibly corresponds to TRBD1 (6 bases). The germline gives CDR1 SGHTA, CDR2 FQGNSA. The V end was cut by 2 bases, the J end by 6 bases, with 14 bases between. The CDR3 runs 14 residues.